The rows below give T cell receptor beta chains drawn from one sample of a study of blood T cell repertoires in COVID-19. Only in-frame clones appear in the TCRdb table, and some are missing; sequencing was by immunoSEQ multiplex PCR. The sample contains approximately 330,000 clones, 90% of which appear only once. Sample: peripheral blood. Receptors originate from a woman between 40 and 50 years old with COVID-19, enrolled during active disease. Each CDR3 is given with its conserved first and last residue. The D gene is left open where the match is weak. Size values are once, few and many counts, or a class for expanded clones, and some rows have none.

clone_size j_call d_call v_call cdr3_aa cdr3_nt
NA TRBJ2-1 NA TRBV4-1 CASRTGTNYNEQFF TGCGCCAGCAGGACCGGGACAAACTACAATGAGCAGTTCTTC
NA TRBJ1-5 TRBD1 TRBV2 CASSPGQGAVYSNQPQHF TGTGCCAGCAGTCCAGGACAGGGCGCGGTTTATAGCAATCAGCCCCAGCATTTT
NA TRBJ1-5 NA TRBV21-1 CASSITNRGRGYSNQPQHF TGTGCCAGCAGCATAACAAACAGGGGGCGCGGGTATAGCAATCAGCCCCAGCATTTT
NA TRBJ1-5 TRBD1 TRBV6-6 CASSLARGLNSNQPQHF TGTGCCAGCAGTCTCGCCAGGGGGCTGAATAGCAATCAGCCCCAGCATTTT
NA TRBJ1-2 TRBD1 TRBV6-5 CASSLLTTGYGYTF TGTGCCAGCAGCCTACTTACGACAGGGTATGGCTACACCTTC
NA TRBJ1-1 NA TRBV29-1 CSVTVSEAFF TGCAGCGTTACGGTTTCTGAAGCTTTCTTT
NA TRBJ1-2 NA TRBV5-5 CASSFSRTANYGYTF TGTGCCAGCAGCTTTTCTAGGACTGCGAACTATGGCTACACCTTC
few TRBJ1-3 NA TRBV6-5 CASISRFPSGNTIYF TGTGCCAGCATATCCCGGTTTCCATCTGGAAACACCATATATTTT
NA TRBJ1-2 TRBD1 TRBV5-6 CASSFNRGLVDYGYTF TGTGCCAGCAGCTTTAACAGGGGGCTTGTAGACTATGGCTACACCTTC
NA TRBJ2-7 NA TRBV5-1 CASSLGQGIIYEQYF TGCGCCAGCAGCTTGGGGCAGGGGATAATCTACGAGCAGTACTTC
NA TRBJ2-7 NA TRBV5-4 CASRRDAGEQYF TGTGCCAGCAGACGGGATGCGGGGGAGCAGTACTTC
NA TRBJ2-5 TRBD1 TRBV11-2 CASSSPRGRRETQYF TGTGCCAGCAGCTCTCCCAGGGGGCGGCGAGAGACCCAGTACTTC
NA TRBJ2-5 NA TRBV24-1 CATSDLTGRETQYF TGTGCCACCAGTGATTTAACAGGGCGGGAGACCCAGTACTTC
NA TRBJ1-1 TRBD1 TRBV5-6 CASVEQGVSWNTEAFF TGTGCCAGCGTTGAACAGGGGGTGAGTTGGAACACTGAAGCTTTCTTT
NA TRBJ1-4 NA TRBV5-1 CASSLSTGEKLFF TGCGCCAGCAGTTTATCTACAGGCGAAAAACTGTTTTTT
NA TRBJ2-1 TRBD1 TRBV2 CASSVGTGGTHNEQFF TGTGCCAGCAGTGTAGGAACAGGGGGCACCCACAATGAGCAGTTCTTC
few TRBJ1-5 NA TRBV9 CASSSNFRGPDSNQPQHF TGTGCCAGCAGCTCTAACTTCCGAGGCCCGGATAGCAATCAGCCCCAGCATTTT
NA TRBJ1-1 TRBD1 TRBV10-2 CASTWTGGGNTEAFF TGCGCCAGCACTTGGACAGGGGGCGGAAACACTGAAGCTTTCTTT
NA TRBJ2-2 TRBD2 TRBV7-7 CASSFRLAGYPGELFF TGTGCTAGCAGCTTTAGACTAGCGGGATATCCCGGGGAGCTGTTTTTT
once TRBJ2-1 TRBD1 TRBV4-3 CASSQDVVADRGYNEQFF TGCGCCAGCAGCCAAGACGTGGTAGCGGACAGGGGCTACAATGAGCAGTTCTTC
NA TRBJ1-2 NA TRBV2 CASSEYIGYTF TGTGCCAGCAGTGAATACATTGGCTACACCTTC
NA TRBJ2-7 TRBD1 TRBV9 CASSYRDRDLGGVYF TGTGCCAGCAGCTACCGGGACAGGGACCTCGGAGGGGTGTACTTC
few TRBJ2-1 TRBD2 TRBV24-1 CATMTSGFYNEQFF TGTGCCACCATGACTAGCGGTTTTTACAATGAGCAGTTCTTC
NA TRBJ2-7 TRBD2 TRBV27 CASRPYLAESYEQYF TGTGCCAGCAGGCCTTACCTAGCGGAATCCTACGAGCAGTACTTC
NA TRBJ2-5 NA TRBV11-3 CASSLNGREHQYF TGTGCCAGCAGCTTAAATGGGAGAGAACACCAGTACTTC
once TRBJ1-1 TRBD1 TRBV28 CASTEQGRGEAFF TGTGCCAGCACCGAACAGGGGCGCGGTGAAGCTTTCTTT
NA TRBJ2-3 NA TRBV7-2 CASSLRPTDTQYF TGTGCCAGCAGCTTGAGGCCCACAGATACGCAGTATTTT
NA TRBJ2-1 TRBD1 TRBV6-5 CASSSGTASNEQFF TGTGCCAGCAGTTCCGGGACAGCTAGCAATGAGCAGTTCTTC
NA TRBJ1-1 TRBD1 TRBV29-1 CSVPGDSLNTEAFF TGCAGCGTGCCCGGGGACAGCCTGAACACTGAAGCTTTCTTT
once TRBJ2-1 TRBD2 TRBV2 CASSWGTSGGWNEQFF TGTGCCAGCAGTTGGGGGACTAGCGGGGGTTGGAATGAGCAGTTCTTC
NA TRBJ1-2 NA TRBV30 CAWSVLKASEDGYTF TGTGCCTGGAGTGTATTGAAAGCGTCTGAGGATGGCTACACCTTC
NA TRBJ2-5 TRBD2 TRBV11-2 CASSPSRLAGAETQYF TGTGCCAGCAGCCCCAGTAGACTAGCGGGGGCTGAGACCCAGTACTTC
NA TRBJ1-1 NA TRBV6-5 CASRYHSKAFF TGTGCCAGCCGCTACCATTCAAAAGCTTTCTTT
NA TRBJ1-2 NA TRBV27 CASSLSPVGGYGYTF TGTGCCAGCAGTTTATCGCCCGTGGGGGGGTATGGCTACACCTTC
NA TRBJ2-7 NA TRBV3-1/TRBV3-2 CASSQFLAGGEQYF TGTGCCAGCAGCCAATTTCTAGCCGGGGGCGAGCAGTACTTC
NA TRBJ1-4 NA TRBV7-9 CASSTKDSNEKLFF TGTGCCAGCAGCACGAAGGACAGTAATGAAAAACTGTTTTTT
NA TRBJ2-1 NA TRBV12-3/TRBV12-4 CASSLGVGGEQFF TGTGCCAGCAGTTTAGGCGTGGGCGGGGAGCAGTTCTTC
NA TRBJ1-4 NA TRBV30 CAWSVGQNEKLFF TGTGCCTGGAGTGTGGGCCAGAATGAAAAACTGTTTTTT
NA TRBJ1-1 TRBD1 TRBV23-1 CASSPRDSLNTEAFF TGCGCCAGCAGTCCACGGGACAGTTTGAACACTGAAGCTTTCTTT
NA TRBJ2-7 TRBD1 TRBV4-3 CASSQEGTGRSYEQYF TGCGCCAGCAGCCAAGAAGGGACAGGGAGGTCCTACGAGCAGTACTTC
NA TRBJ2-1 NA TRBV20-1 CSATGNEQFF TGCAGTGCCACGGGAAATGAGCAGTTCTTC